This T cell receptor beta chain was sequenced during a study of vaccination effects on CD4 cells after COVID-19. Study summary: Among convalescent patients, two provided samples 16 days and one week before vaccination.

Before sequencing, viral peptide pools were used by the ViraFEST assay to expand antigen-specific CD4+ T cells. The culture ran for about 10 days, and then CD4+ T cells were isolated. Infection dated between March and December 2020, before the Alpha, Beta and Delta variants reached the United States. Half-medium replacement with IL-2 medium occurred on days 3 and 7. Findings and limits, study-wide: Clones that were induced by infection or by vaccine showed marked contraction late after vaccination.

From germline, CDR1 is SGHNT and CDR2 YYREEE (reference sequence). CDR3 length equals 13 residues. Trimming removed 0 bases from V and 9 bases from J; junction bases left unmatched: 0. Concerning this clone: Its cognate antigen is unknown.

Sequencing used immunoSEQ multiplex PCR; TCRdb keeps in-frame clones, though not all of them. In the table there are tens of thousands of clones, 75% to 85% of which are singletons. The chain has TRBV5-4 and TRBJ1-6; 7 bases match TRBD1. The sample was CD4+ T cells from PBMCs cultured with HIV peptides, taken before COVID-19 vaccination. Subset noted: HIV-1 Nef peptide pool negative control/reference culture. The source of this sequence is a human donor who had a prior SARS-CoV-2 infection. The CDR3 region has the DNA TGTGCCAGCAGCTTGGACAGGGGTTCACCCCTCCACTTT. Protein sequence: CASSLDRGSPLHF.